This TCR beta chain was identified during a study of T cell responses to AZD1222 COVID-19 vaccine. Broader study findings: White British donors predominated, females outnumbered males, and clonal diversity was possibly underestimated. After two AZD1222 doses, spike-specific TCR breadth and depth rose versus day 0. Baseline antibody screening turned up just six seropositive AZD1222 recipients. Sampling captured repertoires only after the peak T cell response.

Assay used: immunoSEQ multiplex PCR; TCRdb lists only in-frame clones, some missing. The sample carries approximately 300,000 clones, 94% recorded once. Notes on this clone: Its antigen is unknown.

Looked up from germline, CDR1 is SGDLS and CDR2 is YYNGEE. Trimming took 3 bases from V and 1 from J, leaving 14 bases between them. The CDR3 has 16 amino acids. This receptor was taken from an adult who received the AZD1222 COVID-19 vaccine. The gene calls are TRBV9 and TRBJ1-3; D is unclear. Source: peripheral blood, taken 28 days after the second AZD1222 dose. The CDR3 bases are TGTGCCAGCAGCGAGACCCCGGGCGGATCTGGAAACACCATATATTTT. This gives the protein CASSETPGGSGNTIYF.